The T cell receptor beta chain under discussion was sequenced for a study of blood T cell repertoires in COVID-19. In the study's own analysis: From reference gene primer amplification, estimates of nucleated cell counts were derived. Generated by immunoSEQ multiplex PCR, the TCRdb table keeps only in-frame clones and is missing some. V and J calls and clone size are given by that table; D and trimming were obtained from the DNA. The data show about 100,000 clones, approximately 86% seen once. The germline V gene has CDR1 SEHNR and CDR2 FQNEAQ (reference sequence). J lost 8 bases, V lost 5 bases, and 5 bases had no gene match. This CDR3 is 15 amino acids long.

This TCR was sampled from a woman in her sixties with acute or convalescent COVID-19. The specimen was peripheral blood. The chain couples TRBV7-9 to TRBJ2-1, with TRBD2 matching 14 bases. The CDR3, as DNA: TGTGCCAGCAGCCCCAGACTAGCGGGAGGGGATGAGCAGTTCTTC. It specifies CASSPRLAGGDEQFF.